Listed below are T cell receptor beta chains from one sample, sequenced in a study of blood T cell repertoires in COVID-19. Assay used: immunoSEQ multiplex PCR; TCRdb lists only in-frame clones, some missing. This sample has 200,000 to 300,000 clones, with around 86% found just once. What was sequenced was peripheral blood. These receptors were taken from a woman aged 55-70 years with COVID-19, enrolled during active disease. The CDR3 runs from the conserved cysteine through the conserved F or W. The order of the fields is clone size, V gene, D gene, J gene, CDR3 length, CDR3 DNA, CDR3 protein. A D gene is named only where the DNA matches it firmly. Rows may omit the clone size; those that give it use once, few, many or a size class.

>NA|TRBV6-1|NA|TRBJ1-4|17
TGTGCCAGCAGTGTTTGGGGGCGCGGGGGATCTAATGAAAAACTGTTTTTT
CASSVWGRGGSNEKLFF
>NA|TRBV6-5|NA|TRBJ1-5|13
TGTGCCAGCAGTTACTCCAGGTCAGGGCCCCAGCATTTT
CASSYSRSGPQHF
>once|TRBV4-2|NA|TRBJ1-1|14
TGTGCCAGCAGCCAAGGACAGTTGAACACTGAAGCTTTCTTT
CASSQGQLNTEAFF
>NA|TRBV14|TRBD2|TRBJ2-7|12
TGTGCCAGCAGCCAAGCCGGACTAGCTCAGTACTTC
CASSQAGLAQYF
>NA|TRBV29-1|TRBD1|TRBJ2-5|12
TGCAGCGGGGGGGACAGGGTGGAGACCCAGTACTTC
CSGGDRVETQYF
>NA|TRBV4-1|TRBD2|TRBJ2-2|22
TGCGCCAGCAGCCAAAGGCTCTTTCGGAGTGCTAGCGGGACCGGGGGCACCGGGGAGCTGTTTTTT
CASSQRLFRSASGTGGTGELFF
>NA|TRBV15|NA|TRBJ1-1|14
TGTGCCACCAGCAGCCTAGGGGGGGCAACTGAAGCTTTCTTT
CATSSLGGATEAFF
>once|TRBV28|TRBD2|TRBJ2-1|14
TGTGCCAGCAGCCCCAGGACTAGCCGCAATGAGCAGTTCTTC
CASSPRTSRNEQFF
>NA|TRBV28|NA|TRBJ2-2|14
TGTGCCAGCAGCCCAGGAGCGGCGAGGAGGGAGCTGTTTTTT
CASSPGAARRELFF
>NA|TRBV29-1|TRBD1|TRBJ1-1|15
TGCAGCGTCGGGACAGTAACCTACCTGAACACTGAAGCTTTCTTT
CSVGTVTYLNTEAFF
>NA|TRBV2|NA|TRBJ1-1|14
TGTGCCAGCAGCCCTCGACATATGAACACTGAAGCTTTCTTT
CASSPRHMNTEAFF
>NA|TRBV5-1|NA|TRBJ1-1|14
TGCGCCAGCAGCTCCAATACCCGCGGGACCGAAGCTTTCTTT
CASSSNTRGTEAFF
>NA|TRBV5-1|TRBD2|TRBJ2-7|16
TGCGCCAGCAGCCAACAACCTAGCGGGAGGCCCGTGGAGCAGTACTTC
CASSQQPSGRPVEQYF
>NA|TRBV25-1|TRBD2|TRBJ2-7|15
TGTGCCAGCAGTGAATGGGGGAGGGCCAACTACGAGCAGTACTTC
CASSEWGRANYEQYF
>NA|TRBV24-1|NA|TRBJ2-6|16
TGTGCCACCAGTGAACAGAGAGCCTCTGGGGCCAACGTCCTGACTTTC
CATSEQRASGANVLTF
>NA|TRBV6-6|TRBD1|TRBJ1-2|16
TGTGCCAGCAGTCCCCGCGGACAGGGTGGAAACTATGGCTACACCTTC
CASSPRGQGGNYGYTF
>NA|TRBV21-1|NA|TRBJ2-7|21
TGTGCCAGCAGCCCAAGGGGGGGAACCTCGAAGGTAGCGGGAGGGTACTACGAGCAGTACTTC
CASSPRGGTSKVAGGYYEQYF
>once|TRBV6-1|NA|TRBJ1-6|14
TGTGCCAGCAGTGATGGGGGGAGAAATTCACCCCTCCACTTT
CASSDGGRNSPLHF
>NA|TRBV11-2|NA|TRBJ2-5|14
TGTGCCAGCAGCCCCACCGAGGGCGAAGAGACCCAGTACTTC
CASSPTEGEETQYF
>NA|TRBV5-1|NA|TRBJ1-5|14
TGCGCCAGCAGCTTGGACGGCGGGGATCAGCCCCAGCATTTT
CASSLDGGDQPQHF
>NA|TRBV28|TRBD2|TRBJ2-5|14
TGTGCCAGCAGTTTTTCTGGCGGGGGTGTGACCCAGTACTTC
CASSFSGGGVTQYF
>NA|TRBV6-5|NA|TRBJ1-4|16
TGTGCCAGCAGTTACTCGGGGGGGAGGCCCAATGAAAAACTGTTTTTT
CASSYSGGRPNEKLFF
>NA|TRBV19|NA|TRBJ2-1|16
TGTGCCAGTACCATTGGGTCCTTCCAGGGATCCCATGAGCAGTTCTTC
CASTIGSFQGSHEQFF
>NA|TRBV6-2/TRBV6-3|NA|TRBJ1-2|11
TGTGCCAGCAGTTATTATTATGGCTACACCTTC
CASSYYYGYTF
>NA|TRBV7-9|TRBD2|TRBJ2-5|16
TGTGCCAGCAGCTTAGGGTCTAGCGGGAGTCAAGAGACCCAGTACTTC
CASSLGSSGSQETQYF
>NA|TRBV30|NA|TRBJ2-3|16
TGTGCCTGGCTCAGGGCCCTTCCCAAAGCCAAAGATACGCAGTATTTT
CAWLRALPKAKDTQYF
>NA|TRBV19|NA|TRBJ2-2|15
TGTGCCAGTAGTATAGGCGGGCAGTCTACCGGGGAGCTGTTTTTT
CASSIGGQSTGELFF
>few|TRBV10-3|NA|TRBJ2-2|15
TGTGCCATCAGTACACAGGGACGGAGCACCGGGGAGCTGTTTTTT
CAISTQGRSTGELFF
>NA|TRBV18|TRBD1|TRBJ2-2|14
TGTGCCAGCTCACCACGACAGGGGTCCGGGGAGCTGTTTTTT
CASSPRQGSGELFF
>NA|TRBV28|TRBD1|TRBJ2-7|15
TGTGCCAGCAGTTCCACCGGGGACAGGGTCTACGAGCAGTACTTC
CASSSTGDRVYEQYF
>NA|TRBV19|TRBD2|TRBJ2-3|16
TGTGCCAGTAGTATGTTCCAGCGGGGGTGGGGAGATACGCAGTATTTT
CASSMFQRGWGDTQYF
>NA|TRBV7-2|TRBD1|TRBJ1-2|14
TGTGCCAGCAGCATCTCGACAGGGGGGTATGGCTACACCTTC
CASSISTGGYGYTF